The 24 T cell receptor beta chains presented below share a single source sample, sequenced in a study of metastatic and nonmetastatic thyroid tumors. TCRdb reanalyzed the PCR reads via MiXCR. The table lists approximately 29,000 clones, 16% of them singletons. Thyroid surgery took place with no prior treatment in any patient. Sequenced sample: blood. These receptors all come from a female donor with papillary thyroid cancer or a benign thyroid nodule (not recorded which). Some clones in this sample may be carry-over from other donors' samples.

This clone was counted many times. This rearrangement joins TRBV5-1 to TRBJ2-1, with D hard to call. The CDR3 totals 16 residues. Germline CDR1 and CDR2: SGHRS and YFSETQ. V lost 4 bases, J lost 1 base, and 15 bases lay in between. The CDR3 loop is CASSLVPRSSYNEQFF. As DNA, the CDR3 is TGCGCCAGCAGCCTGGTTCCCCGGTCGTCCTACAATGAGCAGTTCTTC.

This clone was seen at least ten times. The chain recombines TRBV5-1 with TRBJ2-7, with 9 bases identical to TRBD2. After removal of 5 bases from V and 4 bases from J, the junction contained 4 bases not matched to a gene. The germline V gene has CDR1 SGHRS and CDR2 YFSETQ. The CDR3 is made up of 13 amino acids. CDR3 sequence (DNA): TGCGCCAGCAGTTGGGCGGGAGGGTACGAGCAGTACTTC. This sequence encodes CASSWAGGYEQYF. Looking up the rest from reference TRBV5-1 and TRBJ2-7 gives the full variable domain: KAGVTQTPRYLIKTRGQQVTLSCSPISGHRSVSWYQQTPGQGLQFLFEYFSETQRNKGNFPGRFSGRQFSNSRSEMNVSTLELGDSALYLCASSWAGGYEQYFGPGTRLTVT.

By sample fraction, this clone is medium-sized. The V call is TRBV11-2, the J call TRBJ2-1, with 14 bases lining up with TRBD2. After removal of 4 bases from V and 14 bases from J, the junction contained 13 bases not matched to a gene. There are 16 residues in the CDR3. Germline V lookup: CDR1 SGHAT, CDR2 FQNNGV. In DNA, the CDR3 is TGTGCCAGCAGCTCCCCCGGGACTAGCGGGAGATTTTGGAAGTTCTTC. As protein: CASSSPGTSGRFWKFF. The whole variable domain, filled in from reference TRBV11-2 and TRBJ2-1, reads EAGVAQSPRYKIIEKRQSVAFWCNPISGHATLYWYQQILGQGPKLLIQFQNNGVVDDSQLPKDRFSAERLKGVDSTLKIQPAKLEDSAVYLCASSSPGTSGRFWKFFGPGTRLTVL.

The CDR3 sequence: CASNRGQNNGYTF. The CDR3 nucleotides read TGTGCCAGCAACCGCGGGCAGAATAATGGCTACACCTTC. The rearrangement uses TRBV6-2 or TRBV6-3 and TRBJ1-2; D is uncertain. V was shortened by 7 bases and J by 6 bases, with 15 bases between the two germline ends. This CDR3 is 13 amino acids long. The V gene's germline CDR1 is MNHEY and CDR2 SVGEGT.

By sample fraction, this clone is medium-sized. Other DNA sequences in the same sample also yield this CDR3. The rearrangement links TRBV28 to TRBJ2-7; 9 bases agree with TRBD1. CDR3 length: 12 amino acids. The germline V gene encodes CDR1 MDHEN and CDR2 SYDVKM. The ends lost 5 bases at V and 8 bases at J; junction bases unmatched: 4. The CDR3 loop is CASSGQGIQQYF. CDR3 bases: TGTGCCAGCAGTGGACAGGGGATACAGCAGTACTTC. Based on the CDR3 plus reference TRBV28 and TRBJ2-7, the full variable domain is DVKVTQSSRYLVKRTGEKVFLECVQDMDHENMFWYRQDPGLGLRLIYFSYDVKMKEKGDIPEGYSVSREKKERFSLILESASTNQTSMYLCASSGQGIQQYFGPGTRLTVT.

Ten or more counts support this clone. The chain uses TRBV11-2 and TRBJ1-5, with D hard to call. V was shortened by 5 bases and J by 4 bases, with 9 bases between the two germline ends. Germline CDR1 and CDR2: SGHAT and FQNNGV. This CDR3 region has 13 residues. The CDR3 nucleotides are TGTGCCAGCAGCCCGGGATCAAATCAGCCCCAGCATTTT. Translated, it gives CASSPGSNQPQHF.

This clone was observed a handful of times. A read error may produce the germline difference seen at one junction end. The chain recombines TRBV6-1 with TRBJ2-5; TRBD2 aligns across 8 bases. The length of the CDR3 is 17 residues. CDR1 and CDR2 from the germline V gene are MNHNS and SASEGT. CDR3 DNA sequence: TGTGCCAGCAGTTCCAACTCGCGGGAGGACCGGAGGGAGAACCAGTACTTC. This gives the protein CASSSNSREDRRENQYF.

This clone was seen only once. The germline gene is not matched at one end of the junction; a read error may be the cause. The CDR3 loop is CASSSGRTGRETEDFF. The CDR3 DNA reads as TGTGCCAGCAGCTCCGGAAGAACAGGGAGAGAAACTGAAGATTTCTTT. The V gene is TRBV11-2, the J gene TRBJ1-1, with D possibly matching TRBD1 (6 bases). The CDR3 has 16 residues. Germline-derived CDR1 and CDR2 are SGHAT and FQNNGV.

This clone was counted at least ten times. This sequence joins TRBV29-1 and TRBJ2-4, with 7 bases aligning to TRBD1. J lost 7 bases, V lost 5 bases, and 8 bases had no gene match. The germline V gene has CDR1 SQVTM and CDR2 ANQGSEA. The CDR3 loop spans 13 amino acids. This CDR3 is CSVNRDSGNIQYF. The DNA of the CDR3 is TGCAGCGTTAACCGGGACAGTGGGAACATTCAGTACTTC.

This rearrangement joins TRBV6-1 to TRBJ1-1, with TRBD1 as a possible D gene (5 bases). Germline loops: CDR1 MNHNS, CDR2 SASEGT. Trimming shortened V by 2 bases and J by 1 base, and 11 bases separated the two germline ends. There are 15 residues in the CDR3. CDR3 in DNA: TGTGCCAGCAGTGAATTGGGGGTGGGGAACACTGAAGCTTTCTTT. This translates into CASSELGVGNTEAFF.

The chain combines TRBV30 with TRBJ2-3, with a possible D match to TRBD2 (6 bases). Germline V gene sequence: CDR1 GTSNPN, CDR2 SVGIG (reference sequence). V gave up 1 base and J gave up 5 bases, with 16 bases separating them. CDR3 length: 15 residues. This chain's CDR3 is CAWSGSGGSVDTQYF. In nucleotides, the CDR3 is TGTGCCTGGAGTGGATCCGGGGGTTCCGTAGATACGCAGTATTTT. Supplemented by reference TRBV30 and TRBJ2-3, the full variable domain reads SQTIHQWPATLVQPVGSPLSLECTVEGTSNPNLYWYRQAAGRGLQLLFYSVGIGQISSEVPQNLSASRPQDRQFILSSKKLLLSDSGFYLCAWSGSGGSVDTQYFGPGTRLTVL.

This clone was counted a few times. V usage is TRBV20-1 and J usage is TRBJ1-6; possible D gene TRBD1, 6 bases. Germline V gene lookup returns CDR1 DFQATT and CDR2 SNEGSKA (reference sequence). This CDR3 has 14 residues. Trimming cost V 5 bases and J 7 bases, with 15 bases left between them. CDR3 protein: CSAYLTGDNSPLHF. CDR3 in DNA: TGCAGTGCTTATCTGACAGGCGACAATTCACCCCTCCACTTT.

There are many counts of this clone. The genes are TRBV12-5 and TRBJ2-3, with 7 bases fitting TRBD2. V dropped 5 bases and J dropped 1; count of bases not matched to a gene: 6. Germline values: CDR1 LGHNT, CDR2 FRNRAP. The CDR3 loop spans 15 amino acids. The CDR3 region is CASGRGVGGTDTQYF. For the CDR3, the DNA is TGTGCTAGTGGTCGGGGGGTAGGGGGCACAGATACGCAGTATTTT.

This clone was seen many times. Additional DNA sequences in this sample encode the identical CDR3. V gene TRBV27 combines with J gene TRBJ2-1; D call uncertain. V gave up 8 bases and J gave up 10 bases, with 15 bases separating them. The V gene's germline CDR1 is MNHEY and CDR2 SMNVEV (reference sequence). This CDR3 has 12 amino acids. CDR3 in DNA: TGTGCCAGCGCCTCGGGTCGTTTGGAGCAGTTCTTC. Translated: CASASGRLEQFF.

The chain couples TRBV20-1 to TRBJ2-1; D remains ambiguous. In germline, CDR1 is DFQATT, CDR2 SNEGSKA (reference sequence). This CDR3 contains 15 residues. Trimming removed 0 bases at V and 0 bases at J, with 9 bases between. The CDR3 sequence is CSARDSRTSYNEQFF. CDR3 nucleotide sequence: TGCAGTGCTAGAGATTCGAGGACCTCCTACAATGAGCAGTTCTTC.

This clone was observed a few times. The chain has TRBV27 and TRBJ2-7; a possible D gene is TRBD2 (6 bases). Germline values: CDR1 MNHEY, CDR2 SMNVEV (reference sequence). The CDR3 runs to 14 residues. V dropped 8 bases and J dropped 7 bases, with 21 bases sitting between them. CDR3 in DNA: TGTGCCAGCTCACCGGGGGTCCCCCCTATGGAGCAGTACTTC. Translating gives CASSPGVPPMEQYF.

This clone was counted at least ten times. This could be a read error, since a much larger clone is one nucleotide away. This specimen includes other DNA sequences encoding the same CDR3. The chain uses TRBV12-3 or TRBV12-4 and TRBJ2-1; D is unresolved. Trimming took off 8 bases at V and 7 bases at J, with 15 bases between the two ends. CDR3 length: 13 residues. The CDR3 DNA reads TGTGCCAGCCAGGAAGGGTTGAGGAATGAGCAGTTCTTC. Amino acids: CASQEGLRNEQFF.

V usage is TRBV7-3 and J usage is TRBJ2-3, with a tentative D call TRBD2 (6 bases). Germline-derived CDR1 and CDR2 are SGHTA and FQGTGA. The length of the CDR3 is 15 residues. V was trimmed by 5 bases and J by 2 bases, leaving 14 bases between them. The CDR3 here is CASSQLASLTDTQYF. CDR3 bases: TGTGCCAGCAGCCAACTAGCCTCTCTCACAGATACGCAGTATTTT.

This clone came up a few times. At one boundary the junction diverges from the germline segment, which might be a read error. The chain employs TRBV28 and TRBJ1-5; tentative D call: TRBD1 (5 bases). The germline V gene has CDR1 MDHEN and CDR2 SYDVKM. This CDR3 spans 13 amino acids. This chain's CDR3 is CASSWQGLQRQHF. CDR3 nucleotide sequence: TGTGCCAGCAGTTGGCAGGGACTTCAGCGCCAGCATTTT.

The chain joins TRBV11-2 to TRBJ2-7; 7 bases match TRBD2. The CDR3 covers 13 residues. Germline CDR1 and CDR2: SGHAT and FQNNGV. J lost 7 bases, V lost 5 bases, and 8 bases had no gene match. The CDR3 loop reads CASSRGSGGEQYF. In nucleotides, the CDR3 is TGTGCCAGCAGCAGGGGTTCGGGGGGTGAGCAGTACTTC.

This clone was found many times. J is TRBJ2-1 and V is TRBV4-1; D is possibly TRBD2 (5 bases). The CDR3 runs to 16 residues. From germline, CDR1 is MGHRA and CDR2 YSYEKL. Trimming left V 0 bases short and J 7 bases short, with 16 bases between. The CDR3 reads CASSQEGLIRGNEQFF. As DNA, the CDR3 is TGCGCCAGCAGCCAAGAGGGCCTTATACGGGGTAATGAGCAGTTCTTC.

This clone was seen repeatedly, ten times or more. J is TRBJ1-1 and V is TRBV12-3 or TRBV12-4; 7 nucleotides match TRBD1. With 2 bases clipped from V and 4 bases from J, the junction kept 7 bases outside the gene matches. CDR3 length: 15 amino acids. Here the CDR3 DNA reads TGTGCCAGCAGTTTATCGGACAGGTGGGCCACTGAAGCTTTCTTT. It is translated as CASSLSDRWATEAFF.

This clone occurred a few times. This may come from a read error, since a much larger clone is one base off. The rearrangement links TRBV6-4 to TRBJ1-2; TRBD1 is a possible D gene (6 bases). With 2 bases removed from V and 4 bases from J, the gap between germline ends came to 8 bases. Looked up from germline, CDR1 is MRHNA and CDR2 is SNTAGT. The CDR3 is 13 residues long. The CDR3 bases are TGTGCCAGCAGTGACAGGGACATCTATGGCTACACCTTC. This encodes CASSDRDIYGYTF.

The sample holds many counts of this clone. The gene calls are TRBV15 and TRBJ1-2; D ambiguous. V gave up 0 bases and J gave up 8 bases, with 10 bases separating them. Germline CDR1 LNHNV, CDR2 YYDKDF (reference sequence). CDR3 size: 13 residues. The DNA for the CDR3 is TGTGCCACCAGCAGAGATTATAGTTCCGGCTACACCTTC. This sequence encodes CATSRDYSSGYTF.